This TCR beta chain was found in a study of T cells in Graves' hyperthyroidism and ophthalmopathy. This CDR3 contains 15 residues. Per the germline V gene, CDR1 is SGHVS and CDR2 is FNYEAQ. Trimming took off 4 bases at V and 4 bases at J, with 13 bases between the two ends. Researchers took RNA transcripts and amplified the TCR beta CDR3 regions from them. HTBI primers drove first-round RT-PCR of the TCR CDR3. TCRdb re-derived calls from the multiplex PCR reads in MiXCR, one entry per CDR3 protein. The table shows nearly 600,000 distinct CDR3 sequences, with approximately 15% occurring only once. This clonotype was counted between two and nine times. What it binds is not known. Findings and limits, study-wide: Appearing also in blood were most of the thyroid clonotypes expanded above 0.001.

Uncontrolled infection, other autoimmune disease, pregnancy or lactation barred patients from enrollment. The PBMCs had their origin in less than 13 ml of fresh peripheral blood. The sequenced sample was blood. The genes are TRBV7-6 and TRBJ1-4, with TRBD1 as a possible D gene (5 bases). This TCR came from a woman under 30 with Graves' ophthalmopathy. In DNA, the CDR3 is TGTGCCAGCAGCTCCCGCAGGGACTTTAATGAAAAACTGTTTTTT. Residues: CASSSRRDFNEKLFF.